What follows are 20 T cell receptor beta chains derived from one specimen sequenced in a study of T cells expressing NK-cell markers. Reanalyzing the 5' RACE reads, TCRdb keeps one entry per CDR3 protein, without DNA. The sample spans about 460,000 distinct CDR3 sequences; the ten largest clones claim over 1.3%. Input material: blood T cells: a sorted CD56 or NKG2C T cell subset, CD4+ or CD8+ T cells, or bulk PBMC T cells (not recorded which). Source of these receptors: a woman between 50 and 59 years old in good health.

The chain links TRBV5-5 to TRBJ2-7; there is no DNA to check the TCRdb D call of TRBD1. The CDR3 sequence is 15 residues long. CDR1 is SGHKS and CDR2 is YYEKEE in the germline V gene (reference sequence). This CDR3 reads CASSFIGQGAKEQYF.

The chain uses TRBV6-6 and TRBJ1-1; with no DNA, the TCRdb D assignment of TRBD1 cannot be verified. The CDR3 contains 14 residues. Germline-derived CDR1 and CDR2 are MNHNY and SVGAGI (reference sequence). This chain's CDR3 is CASSHPGTDASAFF.

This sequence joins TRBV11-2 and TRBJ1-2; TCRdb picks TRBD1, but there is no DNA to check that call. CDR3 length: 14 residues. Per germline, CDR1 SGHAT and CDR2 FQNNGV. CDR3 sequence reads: CASSLGGRKDGYTF.

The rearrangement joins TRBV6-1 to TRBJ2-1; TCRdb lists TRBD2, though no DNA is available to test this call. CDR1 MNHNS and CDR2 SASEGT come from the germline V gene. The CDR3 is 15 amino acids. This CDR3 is CASSDVLAGYNEQFF.

This CDR3 is CASSQKGNQPQHF. V usage is TRBV14 and J usage is TRBJ1-5. This CDR3 has 13 amino acids. Germline V gene lookup returns CDR1 SGHDN and CDR2 FVKESK. Complete variable domain (other parts from reference TRBV14 and TRBJ1-5): EAGVTQFPSHSVIEKGQTVTLRCDPISGHDNLYWYRRVMGKEIKFLLHFVKESKQDESGMPNNRFLAERTGGTYSTLKVQPAELEDSGVYFCASSQKGNQPQHFGDGTRLSIL.

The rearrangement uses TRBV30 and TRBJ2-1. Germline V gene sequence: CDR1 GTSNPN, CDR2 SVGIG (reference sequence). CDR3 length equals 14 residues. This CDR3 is CAWRTAVPYNEQFF.

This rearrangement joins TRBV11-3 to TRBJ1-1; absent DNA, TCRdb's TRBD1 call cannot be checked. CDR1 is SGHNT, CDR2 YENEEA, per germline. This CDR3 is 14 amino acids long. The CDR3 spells CASTKDRMNTEAFF.

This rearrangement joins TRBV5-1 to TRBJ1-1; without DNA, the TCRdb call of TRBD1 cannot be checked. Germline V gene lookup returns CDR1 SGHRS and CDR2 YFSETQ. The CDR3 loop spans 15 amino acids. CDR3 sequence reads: CASSLGGGLVTEAFF.

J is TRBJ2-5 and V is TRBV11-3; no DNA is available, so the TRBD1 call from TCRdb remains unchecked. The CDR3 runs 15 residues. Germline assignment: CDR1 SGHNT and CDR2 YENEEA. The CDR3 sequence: CASSSPRQVWETQYF.

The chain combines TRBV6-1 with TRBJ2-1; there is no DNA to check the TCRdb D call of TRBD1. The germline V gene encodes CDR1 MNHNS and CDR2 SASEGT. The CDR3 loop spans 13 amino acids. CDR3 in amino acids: CASSVSPGNEQFF.

The chain's CDR3 is CASSLAGLASRVTQETQYF. The chain combines TRBV3-1 with TRBJ2-5; lacking DNA, the TRBD2 call made by TCRdb goes unchecked. Per the germline V gene, CDR1 is LGHDT and CDR2 is YNNKEL (reference sequence). The CDR3 contains 19 residues.

This chain's CDR3 is CASISLSGTKYEQYF. V usage is TRBV11-2 and J usage is TRBJ2-7; there is no DNA to check the TCRdb D call of TRBD1. This CDR3 has 15 residues. Germline V gene sequence: CDR1 SGHAT, CDR2 FQNNGV. The full variable domain, its missing parts supplied by reference TRBV11-2 and TRBJ2-7, is EAGVAQSPRYKIIEKRQSVAFWCNPISGHATLYWYQQILGQGPKLLIQFQNNGVVDDSQLPKDRFSAERLKGVDSTLKIQPAKLEDSAVYLCASISLSGTKYEQYFGPGTRLTVT.

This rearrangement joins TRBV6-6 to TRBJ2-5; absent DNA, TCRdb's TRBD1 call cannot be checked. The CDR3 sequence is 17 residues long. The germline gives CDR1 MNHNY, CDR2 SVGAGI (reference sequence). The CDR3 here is CASSYPSRGRIQETQYF.

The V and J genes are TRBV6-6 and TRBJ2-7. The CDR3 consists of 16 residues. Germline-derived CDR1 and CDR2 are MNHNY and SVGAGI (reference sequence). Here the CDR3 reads CASSYAENHASYEQYF.

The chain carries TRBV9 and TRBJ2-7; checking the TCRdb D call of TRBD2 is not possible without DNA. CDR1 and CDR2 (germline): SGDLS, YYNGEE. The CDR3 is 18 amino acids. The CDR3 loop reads CASSAGLAGVGSSYEQYF.

The CDR3 sequence: CASSQEGAANYGYTF. The J gene is TRBJ1-2, the V gene TRBV4-1. Germline CDR1 MGHRA, CDR2 YSYEKL. The CDR3 extends over 15 amino acids.

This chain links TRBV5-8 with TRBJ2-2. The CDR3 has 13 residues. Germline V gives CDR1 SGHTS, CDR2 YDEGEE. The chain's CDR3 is CASSPRLGWWLFF.

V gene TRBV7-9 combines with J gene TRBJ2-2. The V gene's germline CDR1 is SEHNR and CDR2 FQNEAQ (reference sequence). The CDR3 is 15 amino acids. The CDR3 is CASSLARGMFGELFF.

The chain's CDR3 is CASSQDSGQGAETQYF. The rearrangement links TRBV3-1 to TRBJ2-5; TCRdb's D gene call, TRBD1, goes unchecked for lack of DNA. The CDR3 covers 16 residues. CDR1 is LGHDT and CDR2 is YNNKEL in the germline V gene (reference sequence).

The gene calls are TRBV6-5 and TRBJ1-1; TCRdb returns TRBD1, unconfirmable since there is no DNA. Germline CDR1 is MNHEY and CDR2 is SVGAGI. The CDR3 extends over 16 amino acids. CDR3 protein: CASSSGGVRINTEAFF.